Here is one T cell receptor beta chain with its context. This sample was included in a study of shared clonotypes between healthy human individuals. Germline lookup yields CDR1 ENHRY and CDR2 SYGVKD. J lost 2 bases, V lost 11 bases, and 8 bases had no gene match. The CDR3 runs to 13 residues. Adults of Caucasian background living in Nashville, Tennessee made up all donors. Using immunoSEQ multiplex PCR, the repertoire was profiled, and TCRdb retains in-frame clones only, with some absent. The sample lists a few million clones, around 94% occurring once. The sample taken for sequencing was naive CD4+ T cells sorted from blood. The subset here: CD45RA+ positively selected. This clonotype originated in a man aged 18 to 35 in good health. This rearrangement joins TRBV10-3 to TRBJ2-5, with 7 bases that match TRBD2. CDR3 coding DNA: TGTGCCCACGGGCCTAGCGGACAAGAGACCCAGTACTTC. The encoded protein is CAHGPSGQETQYF.